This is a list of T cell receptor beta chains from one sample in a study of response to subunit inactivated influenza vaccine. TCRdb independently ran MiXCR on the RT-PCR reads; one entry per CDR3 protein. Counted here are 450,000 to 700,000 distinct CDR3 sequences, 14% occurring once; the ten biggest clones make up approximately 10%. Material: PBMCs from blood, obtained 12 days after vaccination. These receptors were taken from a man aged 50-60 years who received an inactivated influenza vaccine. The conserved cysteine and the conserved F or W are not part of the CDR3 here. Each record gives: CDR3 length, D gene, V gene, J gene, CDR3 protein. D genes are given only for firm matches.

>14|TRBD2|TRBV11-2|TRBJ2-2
ASSLVAGGGTGELF
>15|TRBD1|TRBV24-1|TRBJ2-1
ATSDRDRAMVNGEQF
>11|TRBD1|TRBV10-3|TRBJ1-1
AIRDRGETEAF
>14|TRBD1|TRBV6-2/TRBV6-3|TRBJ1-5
ASRPAGQGLNQPQH
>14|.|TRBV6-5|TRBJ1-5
ASSSSGASTGQPQH
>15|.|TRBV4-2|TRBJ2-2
ASSQTMRGFRTGELF
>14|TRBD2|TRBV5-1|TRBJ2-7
ASSQGLAGGTYEQY
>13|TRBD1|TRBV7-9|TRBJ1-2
ASSPGTEFSYGYT
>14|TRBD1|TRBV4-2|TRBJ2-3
ASSQLGQGRADTQY
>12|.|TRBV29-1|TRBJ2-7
SAGDKQRFYEQY
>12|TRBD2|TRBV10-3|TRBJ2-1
AITSSGGNNEQF
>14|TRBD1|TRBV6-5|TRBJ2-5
ASSYRRTGGKETQY
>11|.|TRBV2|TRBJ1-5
ASSVEANQPQH
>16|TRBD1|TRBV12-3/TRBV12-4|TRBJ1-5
ASSPFQPWDRGYQPQH
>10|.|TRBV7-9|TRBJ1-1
ASRLGDTEAF
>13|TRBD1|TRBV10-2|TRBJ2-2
ASRHGQGKAGELF
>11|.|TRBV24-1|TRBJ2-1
ATGALSYNEQF
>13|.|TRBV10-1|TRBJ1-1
ANPRKKMGNTEAF
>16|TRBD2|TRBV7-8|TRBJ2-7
ASSPTIASGRALYEQY
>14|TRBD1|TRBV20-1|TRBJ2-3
SAATRQGASADTQY
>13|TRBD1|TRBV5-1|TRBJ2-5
ASSWQQGKGETQY
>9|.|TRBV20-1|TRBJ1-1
SALLAAEAF
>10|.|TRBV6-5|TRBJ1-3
ASSSAGNTIY
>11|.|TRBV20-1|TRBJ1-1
SATRLENTEAF
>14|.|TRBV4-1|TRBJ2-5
ASSPKALGYQETQY
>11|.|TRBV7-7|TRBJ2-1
TSSLEARSEQF
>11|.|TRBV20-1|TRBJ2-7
SAREDYTYEQY
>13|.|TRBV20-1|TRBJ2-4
SASVAGTKKNIQY
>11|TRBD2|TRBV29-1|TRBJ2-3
SCGLAGGATQY
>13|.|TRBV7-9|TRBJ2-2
ASGYGRVNTGELF
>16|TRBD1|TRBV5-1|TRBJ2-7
ASSLRGSGTDLIYEQY
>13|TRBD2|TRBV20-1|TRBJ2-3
SAKRLAGGTDTQY
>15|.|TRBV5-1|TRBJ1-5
ASSSGVGRDSNQPQH
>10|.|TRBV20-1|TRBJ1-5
SAGEGNQPQH
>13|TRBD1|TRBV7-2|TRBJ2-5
ASSSMTGVVETQY
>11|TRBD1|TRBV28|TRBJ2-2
ASRQGPAGELF
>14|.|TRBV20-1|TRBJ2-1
SARDKAPRAYNEQF
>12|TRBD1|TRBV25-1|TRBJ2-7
ASSETGGPYEQY
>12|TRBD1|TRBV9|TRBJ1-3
ASSETGAGNTIY
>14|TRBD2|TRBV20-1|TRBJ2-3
SAHTGLAGAKDTQY